Listed below are T cell receptor beta chains from one sample, sequenced in a study of blood T cell repertoires in COVID-19. Clones were sequenced by immunoSEQ multiplex PCR, and TCRdb holds only the in-frame ones, with some missing. This table holds some 170,000 clones, 75% to 90% found once. The sample was PBMCs or T cells enriched from blood (not recorded which). These receptor sequences come from a man aged 35 to 55 who had recovered from COVID-19. Both conserved end residues are part of each CDR3. D genes are given only for firm matches. Size is stated for part of the rows, as once, few or many counts, or as a class when the clone is expanded.

NA	NA	TRBV7-9	TRBJ1-2	TGTGCCAGCAGCTTAGAACAGGGCTATGGCTACACCTTC	CASSLEQGYGYTF
NA	TRBD1	TRBV2	TRBJ1-2	TGTGCCAGCCCTGGGACAGGAGATGGCTACACCTTC	CASPGTGDGYTF
few	NA	TRBV30	TRBJ2-7	TGTGCCTGGAGTTCGTGGGCCCGCCTGAACGAGCAGTACTTC	CAWSSWARLNEQYF
NA	TRBD1	TRBV7-9	TRBJ1-1	TGTGCCAGCAGGATTAACCAGGGGGTCGCTGAAGCTTTCTTT	CASRINQGVAEAFF
NA	TRBD1	TRBV5-1	TRBJ2-7	TGCGCCAGCAGCTTATTGGGACAGACCTACGAGCAGTACTTC	CASSLLGQTYEQYF
NA	NA	TRBV2	TRBJ1-2	TGTGCCAGCAGGAGGGAGGGCGCTGCTAACTATGGCTACACCTTC	CASRREGAANYGYTF
NA	NA	TRBV19	TRBJ1-4	TGTGCCAGTAGCCCCTCGGGACACCTTAATGAAAAACTGTTTTTT	CASSPSGHLNEKLFF
NA	TRBD1	TRBV11-2	TRBJ1-6	TGTGCCAGCAGCTTAAGCTGGGGACAGAAGAACTATAATTCACCCCTCCACTTT	CASSLSWGQKNYNSPLHF
NA	NA	TRBV30	TRBJ2-7	TGTGCCTGGAGTGTAGGGCAGGGGGGCTACGAGCAGTACTTC	CAWSVGQGGYEQYF
NA	TRBD1	TRBV3-1/TRBV3-2	TRBJ1-2	TGTGCCAGCAGCACCCCGGGACAGGGACAAGGGAATTTAAATGTAGGCTACACCTTC	CASSTPGQGQGNLNVGYTF
NA	NA	TRBV13	TRBJ1-2	TGTGCCAGCAGCTCCTCTAACCCAGGGGCGGGTAACTATGGCTACACCTTC	CASSSSNPGAGNYGYTF
NA	TRBD1	TRBV4-1	TRBJ1-1	TGCGCCAGCAGCCAAGATAACGGGGTGGGGACAGCGAACACTGAAGCTTTCTTT	CASSQDNGVGTANTEAFF
NA	TRBD1	TRBV30	TRBJ1-1	TGTGCCTGGAGTTTCAGGACAGGCACTGAAGCTTTCTTT	CAWSFRTGTEAFF
NA	TRBD2	TRBV18	TRBJ2-2	TGTGCCAGCTCGTCCAGACTAGCGGGAGGGCCAACAACCGGGGAGCTGTTTTTT	CASSSRLAGGPTTGELFF
once	NA	TRBV28	TRBJ2-1	TGTGCCAGCAGTGCCTTATTCCCGGGACAACGCAATGAGCAGTTCTTC	CASSALFPGQRNEQFF
NA	NA	TRBV5-1	TRBJ1-1	TGCGCCAGCAGCTTTTCAATGAACACTGAAGCTTTCTTT	CASSFSMNTEAFF
NA	NA	TRBV7-3	TRBJ1-6	TGTGCCAGCAGCTCGACAGGCTCTAATTCACCCCTCCACTTT	CASSSTGSNSPLHF
NA	TRBD1	TRBV28	TRBJ1-5	TGTGCCAGCAGCCAGGGGGCGCAAAGCAATCAGCCCCAGCATTTT	CASSQGAQSNQPQHF
NA	NA	TRBV28	TRBJ1-1	TGTGCCAGCAGTTTACCTCAGGGGCGTACTGAAGCTTTCTTT	CASSLPQGRTEAFF
NA	TRBD1	TRBV19	TRBJ1-2	TGTGCCAGTAGTATATTTCAGGGGGCGAACTATGGCTACACCTTC	CASSIFQGANYGYTF
NA	TRBD2	TRBV7-2	TRBJ2-1	TGTGCCAGCAGCTCCTACCCGAGGGCTAGCGGAAACAATGAGCAGTTCTTC	CASSSYPRASGNNEQFF
NA	NA	TRBV24-1	TRBJ1-2	TGTGCCACCAGTGGCTACGAGAGAAACTATGGCTACACCTTC	CATSGYERNYGYTF
NA	NA	TRBV19	TRBJ1-5	TGTGCCACTACCCCTACAGGGTTTTACAATCAGCCCCAGCATTTT	CATTPTGFYNQPQHF
NA	NA	TRBV2	TRBJ1-1	TGTGCCAGCAATTTGGGGGGAATGAACACTGAAGCTTTCTTT	CASNLGGMNTEAFF
once	NA	TRBV5-1	TRBJ2-3	TGCGCCAGCAGCTTGGCTCGGGACACACGCACAGATACGCAGTATTTT	CASSLARDTRTDTQYF
NA	TRBD2	TRBV5-4	TRBJ2-1	TGTGCCAGCAGCTTGAGGCGGCTAGCGGGGGGCGGGATCTACAATGAGCAGTTCTTC	CASSLRRLAGGGIYNEQFF
NA	NA	TRBV4-1	TRBJ1-5	TGCGCCAGCAGCCAAGTTTTATCCGGTAACGGCAATCAGCCCCAGCATTTT	CASSQVLSGNGNQPQHF
once	TRBD1	TRBV5-8	TRBJ2-7	TGTGCCAGCAGCTCCGGACAGGGGAAGGGCTACGAGCAGTACTTC	CASSSGQGKGYEQYF
NA	NA	TRBV30	TRBJ2-1	TGTGCCTTTCTCGGCGGATATCGTGAGCAGTTCTTC	CAFLGGYREQFF
NA	TRBD1	TRBV2	TRBJ1-3	TGTGCCAGCAGCGTAGGGACAGCCTTCTCTGGAAACACCATATATTTT	CASSVGTAFSGNTIYF
NA	TRBD1	TRBV7-3	TRBJ2-1	TGTGCCAGCAGCTTAACTGGACAGGGGGGAAATGAGCAGTTCTTC	CASSLTGQGGNEQFF
NA	NA	TRBV2	TRBJ1-5	TGTGCCAGCAGTGAAGTGGAGCAGACCAATCAGCCCCAGCATTTT	CASSEVEQTNQPQHF
NA	TRBD2	TRBV24-1	TRBJ2-1	TGTGCCACCAGTGAGCGAGGACTAGCGGGGGACAATGAGCAGTTCTTC	CATSERGLAGDNEQFF
NA	TRBD2	TRBV10-2	TRBJ2-1	TGCGCCAGCAGTGGGACTAGCGGGGGCCCCAGGACCTACAATGAGCAGTTCTTC	CASSGTSGGPRTYNEQFF
once	NA	TRBV9	TRBJ2-5	TGTGCCAGCAGCGTAGATATTCGCCGAGGGGGAGAGACCCAGTACTTC	CASSVDIRRGGETQYF
NA	NA	TRBV3-1/TRBV3-2	TRBJ1-1	TGTGCCAGCAGCTCAACAGGGCCCCGGGCTTTCTTT	CASSSTGPRAFF
NA	NA	TRBV19	TRBJ1-5	TGTGCCAGTAGTATAAAAATTTTGGGCTTCAATCAGCCCCAGCATTTT	CASSIKILGFNQPQHF
NA	NA	TRBV7-9	TRBJ1-6	TGTGCCAGCCGGGAGGGAAATTCACCCCTCCACTTT	CASREGNSPLHF
NA	NA	TRBV27	TRBJ2-2	TGTGCCAGCAGTTTGGAACCGACCAGGGCGAACACCGGGGAGCTGTTTTTT	CASSLEPTRANTGELFF
NA	NA	TRBV11-2	TRBJ1-1	TGTGCCAGCAGCCGACAGAACACTGAAGCTTTCTTT	CASSRQNTEAFF